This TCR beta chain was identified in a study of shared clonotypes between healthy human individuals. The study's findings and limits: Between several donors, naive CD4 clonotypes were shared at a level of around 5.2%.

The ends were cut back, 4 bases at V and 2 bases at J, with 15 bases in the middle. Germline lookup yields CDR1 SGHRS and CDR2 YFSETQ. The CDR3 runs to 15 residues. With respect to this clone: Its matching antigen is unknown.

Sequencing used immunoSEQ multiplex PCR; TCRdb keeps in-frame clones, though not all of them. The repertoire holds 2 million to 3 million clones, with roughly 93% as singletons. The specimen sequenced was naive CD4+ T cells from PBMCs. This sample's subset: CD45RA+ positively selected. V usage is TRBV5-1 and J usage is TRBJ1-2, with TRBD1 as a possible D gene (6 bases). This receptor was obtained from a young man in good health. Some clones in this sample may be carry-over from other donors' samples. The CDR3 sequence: CASSIGGGGNYGYTF. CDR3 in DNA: TGCGCCAGCAGCATTGGTGGGGGCGGAAACTATGGCTACACCTTC.